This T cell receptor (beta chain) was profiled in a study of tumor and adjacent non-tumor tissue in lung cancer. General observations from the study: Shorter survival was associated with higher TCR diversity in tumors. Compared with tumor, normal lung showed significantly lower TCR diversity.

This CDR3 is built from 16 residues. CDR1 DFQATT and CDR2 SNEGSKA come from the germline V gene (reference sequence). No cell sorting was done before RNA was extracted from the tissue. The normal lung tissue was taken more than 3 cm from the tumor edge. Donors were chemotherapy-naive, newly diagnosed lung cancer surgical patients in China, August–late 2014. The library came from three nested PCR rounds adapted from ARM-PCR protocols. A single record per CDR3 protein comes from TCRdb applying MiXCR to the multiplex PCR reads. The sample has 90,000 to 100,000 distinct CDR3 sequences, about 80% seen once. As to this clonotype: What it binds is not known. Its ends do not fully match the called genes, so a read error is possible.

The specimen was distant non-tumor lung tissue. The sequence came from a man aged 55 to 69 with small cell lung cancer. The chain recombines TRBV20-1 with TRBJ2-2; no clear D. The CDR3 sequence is CSAGYSSALSTRELFF. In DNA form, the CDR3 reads TGCAGTGCTGGTTACTCCTCAGCTTTGAGCACCCGGGAGCTGTTTTTT.